The clone carrying this T cell receptor (beta chain) was recorded many times. This sample is drawn from a study of early T cells in non-severe SARS-CoV-2 infection. Study at large: Chains from this unsorted whole-blood bulk RNA could not be paired.

TCRdb itself ran the 5' RACE reads through MiXCR, one entry per CDR3 protein. This sample has some 42,000 distinct CDR3 sequences, with less than 6.5% found just once. Germline-derived CDR1 and CDR2 are MNHEY and SVGEGT. V was shortened by 5 bases and J by 4 bases, with 12 bases between the two germline ends. The CDR3 consists of 14 residues. The chain uses TRBV6-2 or TRBV6-3 and TRBJ2-1; unclear D gene. This TCR was sampled from an adult who was a healthcare worker with PCR-confirmed SARS-CoV-2 infection or an uninfected control (not recorded which). Specimen: whole blood, collected at baseline. Here the CDR3 reads CASSPNSLYNEQFF. The CDR3 bases are TGTGCCAGCAGTCCCAATAGTTTATACAATGAGCAGTTCTTC.